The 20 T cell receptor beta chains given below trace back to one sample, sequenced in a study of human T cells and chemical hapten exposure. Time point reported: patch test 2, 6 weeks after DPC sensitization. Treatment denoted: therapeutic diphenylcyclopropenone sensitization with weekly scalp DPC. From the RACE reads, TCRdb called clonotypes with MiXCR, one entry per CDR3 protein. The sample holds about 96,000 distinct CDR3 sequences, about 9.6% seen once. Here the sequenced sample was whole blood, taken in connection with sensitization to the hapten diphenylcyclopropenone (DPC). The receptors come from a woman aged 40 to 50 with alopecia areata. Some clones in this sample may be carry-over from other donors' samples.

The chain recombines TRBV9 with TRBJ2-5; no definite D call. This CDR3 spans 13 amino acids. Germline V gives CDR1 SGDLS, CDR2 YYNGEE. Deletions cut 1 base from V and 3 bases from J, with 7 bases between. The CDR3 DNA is TGTGCCAGCAGCGTAAACGCGGAAGAGACCCAGTACTTC. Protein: CASSVNAEETQYF.

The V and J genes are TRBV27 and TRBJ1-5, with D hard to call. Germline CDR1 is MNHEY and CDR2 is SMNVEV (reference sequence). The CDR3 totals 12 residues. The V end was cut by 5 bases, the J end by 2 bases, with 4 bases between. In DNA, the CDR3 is TGTGCCAGCAGTAATGGCAATCAGCCCCAGCATTTT. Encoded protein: CASSNGNQPQHF.

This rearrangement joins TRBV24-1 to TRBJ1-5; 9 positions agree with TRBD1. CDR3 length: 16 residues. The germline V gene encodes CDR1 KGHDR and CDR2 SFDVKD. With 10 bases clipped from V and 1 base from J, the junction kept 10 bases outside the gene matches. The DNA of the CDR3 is TGTGCCACTTGGACAGGGGCCCCTGGCAGCAATCAGCCCCAGCATTTT. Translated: CATWTGAPGSNQPQHF.

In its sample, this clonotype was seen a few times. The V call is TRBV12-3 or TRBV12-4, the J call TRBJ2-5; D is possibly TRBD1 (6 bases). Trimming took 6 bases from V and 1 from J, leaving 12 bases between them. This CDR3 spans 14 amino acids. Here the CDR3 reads CASRKGEFQETQYF. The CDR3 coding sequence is TGTGCCAGCAGAAAGGGGGAGTTCCAAGAGACCCAGTACTTC.

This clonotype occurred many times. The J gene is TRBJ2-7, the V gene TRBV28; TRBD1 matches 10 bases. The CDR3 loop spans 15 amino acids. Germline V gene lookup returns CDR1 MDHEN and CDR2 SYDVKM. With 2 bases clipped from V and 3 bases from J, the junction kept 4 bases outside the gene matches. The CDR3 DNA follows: TGTGCCAGCAGTTTAGAGGACAGGGGGATCTACGAGCAGTACTTC. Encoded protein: CASSLEDRGIYEQYF.

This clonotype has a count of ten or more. The CDR3 loop reads CSVDKSYNEQFF. CDR3 sequence (DNA): TGCAGCGTTGACAAGTCCTACAATGAGCAGTTCTTC. This rearrangement joins TRBV29-1 to TRBJ2-1; D uncertain. CDR1 is SQVTM and CDR2 is ANQGSEA in the germline V gene. The CDR3 consists of 12 residues. V was shortened by 3 bases and J by 1 base, with 4 bases between the two germline ends.

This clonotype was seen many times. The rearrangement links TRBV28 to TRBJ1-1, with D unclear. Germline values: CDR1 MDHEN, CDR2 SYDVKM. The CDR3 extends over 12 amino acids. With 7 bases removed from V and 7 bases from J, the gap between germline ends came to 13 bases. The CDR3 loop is CASNLPPYEAFF. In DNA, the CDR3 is TGTGCCAGCAATCTTCCCCCCTATGAAGCTTTCTTT.

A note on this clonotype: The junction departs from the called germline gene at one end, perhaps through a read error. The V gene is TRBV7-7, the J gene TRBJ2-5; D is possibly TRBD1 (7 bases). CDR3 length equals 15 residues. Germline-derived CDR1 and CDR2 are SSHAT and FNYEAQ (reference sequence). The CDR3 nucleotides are TGTGCTAGCAGCGCCAGACAGGGAGGAGGGGAGACCCAGTACTTC. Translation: CASSARQGGGETQYF.

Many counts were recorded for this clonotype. The CDR3 spells CASSQTTGTIHTEAFF. The CDR3 DNA follows: TGCGCCAGCAGCCAAACTACCGGGACAATTCACACTGAAGCTTTCTTT. The chain joins TRBV4-3 to TRBJ1-1; a possible D gene is TRBD1 (6 bases). This CDR3 has 16 residues. The V gene's germline CDR1 is LGHNA and CDR2 YSLEER. Trimming pared 2 bases from V and 3 bases from J, leaving 16 bases between.

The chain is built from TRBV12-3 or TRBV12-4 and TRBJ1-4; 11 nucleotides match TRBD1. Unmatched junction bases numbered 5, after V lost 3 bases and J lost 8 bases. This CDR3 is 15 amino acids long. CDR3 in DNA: TGTGCCAGCAGTTTGAGGACAGGGGGCGGGGAAAAACTGTTTTTT. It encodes CASSLRTGGGEKLFF.

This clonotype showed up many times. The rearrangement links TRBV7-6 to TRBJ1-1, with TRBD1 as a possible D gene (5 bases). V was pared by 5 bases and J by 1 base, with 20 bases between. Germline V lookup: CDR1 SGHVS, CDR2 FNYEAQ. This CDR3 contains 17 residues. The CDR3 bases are TGTGCCAGCAGCCCTATCTTGGGACGGTTGGCGAACACTGAAGCTTTCTTT. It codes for CASSPILGRLANTEAFF. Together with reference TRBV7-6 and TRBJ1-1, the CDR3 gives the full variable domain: GAGVSQSPRYKVTKRGQDVALRCDPISGHVSLYWYRQALGQGPEFLTYFNYEAQQDKSGLPNDRFSAERPEGSISTLTIQRTEQRDSAMYRCASSPILGRLANTEAFFGQGTRLTVV.

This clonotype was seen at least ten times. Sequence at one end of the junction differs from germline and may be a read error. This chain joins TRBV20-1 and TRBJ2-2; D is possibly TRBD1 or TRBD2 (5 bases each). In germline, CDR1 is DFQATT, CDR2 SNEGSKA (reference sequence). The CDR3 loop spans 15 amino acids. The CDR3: CSAREGRWGPGELFF. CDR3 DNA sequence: TGCAGTGCTCGAGAGGGTCGGTGGGGACCCGGGGAGCTGTTTTTT.

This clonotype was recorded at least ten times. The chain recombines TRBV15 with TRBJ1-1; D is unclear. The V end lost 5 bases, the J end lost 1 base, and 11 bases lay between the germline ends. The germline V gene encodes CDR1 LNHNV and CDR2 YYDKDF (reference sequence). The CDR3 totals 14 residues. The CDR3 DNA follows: TGTGCCACCAGCCAGCGACACAGGAACACTGAAGCTTTCTTT. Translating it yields CATSQRHRNTEAFF.

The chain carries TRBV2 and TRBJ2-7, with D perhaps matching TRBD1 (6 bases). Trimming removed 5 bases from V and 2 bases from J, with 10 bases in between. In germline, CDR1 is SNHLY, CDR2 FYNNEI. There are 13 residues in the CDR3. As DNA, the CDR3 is TGTGCCAGCAGTCGGGACACGGCCTACGAGCAGTACTTC. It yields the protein CASSRDTAYEQYF. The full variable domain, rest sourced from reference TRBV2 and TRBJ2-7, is EPEVTQTPSHQVTQMGQEVILRCVPISNHLYFYWYRQILGQKVEFLVSFYNNEISEKSEIFDDQFSVERPDGSNFTLKIRSTKLEDSAMYFCASSRDTAYEQYFGPGTRLTVT.

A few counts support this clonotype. In DNA, the CDR3 is TGCGCCAGCAGCCAAGAGGCCGGGGCTAACACAGATACGCAGTATTTT. This codes for CASSQEAGANTDTQYF. The rearrangement joins TRBV4-3 to TRBJ2-3; possibly TRBD1 or TRBD2 for D (5 bases each). The length of the CDR3 is 16 residues. Between the trimmed V and J ends, which lost 0 bases and 2 bases, there was a span of 12 bases. Germline CDR1 is LGHNA and CDR2 is YSLEER.

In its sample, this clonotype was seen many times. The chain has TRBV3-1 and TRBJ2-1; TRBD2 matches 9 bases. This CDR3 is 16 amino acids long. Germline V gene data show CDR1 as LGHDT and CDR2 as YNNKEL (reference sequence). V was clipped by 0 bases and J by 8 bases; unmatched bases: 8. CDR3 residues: CASSQENSGRFHEQFF. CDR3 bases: TGTGCCAGCAGCCAAGAAAATAGCGGGAGATTTCATGAGCAGTTCTTC.

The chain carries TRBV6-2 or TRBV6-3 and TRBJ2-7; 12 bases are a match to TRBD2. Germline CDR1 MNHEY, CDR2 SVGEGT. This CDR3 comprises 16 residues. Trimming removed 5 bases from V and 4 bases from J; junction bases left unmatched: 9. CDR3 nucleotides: TGTGCCAGCAGTACCCACCTGACTAGCGGGGGATACGAGCAGTACTTC. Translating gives CASSTHLTSGGYEQYF.

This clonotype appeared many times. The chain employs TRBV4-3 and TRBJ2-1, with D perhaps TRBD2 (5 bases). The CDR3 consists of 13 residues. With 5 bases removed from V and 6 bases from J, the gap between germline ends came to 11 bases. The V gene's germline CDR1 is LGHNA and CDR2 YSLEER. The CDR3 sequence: CASSTQGLNEQFF. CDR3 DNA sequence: TGCGCCAGCAGCACACAAGGACTCAATGAGCAGTTCTTC.

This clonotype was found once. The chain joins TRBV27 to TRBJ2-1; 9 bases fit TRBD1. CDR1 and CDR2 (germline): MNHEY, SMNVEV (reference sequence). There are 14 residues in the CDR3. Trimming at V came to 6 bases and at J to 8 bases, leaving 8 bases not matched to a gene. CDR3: CASRISTGGYEQFF. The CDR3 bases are TGTGCCAGCAGAATAAGCACAGGGGGCTATGAGCAGTTCTTC.

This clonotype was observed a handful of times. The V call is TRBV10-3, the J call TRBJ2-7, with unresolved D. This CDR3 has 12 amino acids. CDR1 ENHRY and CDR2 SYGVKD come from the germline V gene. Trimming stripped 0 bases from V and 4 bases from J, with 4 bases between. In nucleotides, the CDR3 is TGTGCCATCAGTGAGTCGGGTTACGAGCAGTACTTC. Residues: CAISESGYEQYF.